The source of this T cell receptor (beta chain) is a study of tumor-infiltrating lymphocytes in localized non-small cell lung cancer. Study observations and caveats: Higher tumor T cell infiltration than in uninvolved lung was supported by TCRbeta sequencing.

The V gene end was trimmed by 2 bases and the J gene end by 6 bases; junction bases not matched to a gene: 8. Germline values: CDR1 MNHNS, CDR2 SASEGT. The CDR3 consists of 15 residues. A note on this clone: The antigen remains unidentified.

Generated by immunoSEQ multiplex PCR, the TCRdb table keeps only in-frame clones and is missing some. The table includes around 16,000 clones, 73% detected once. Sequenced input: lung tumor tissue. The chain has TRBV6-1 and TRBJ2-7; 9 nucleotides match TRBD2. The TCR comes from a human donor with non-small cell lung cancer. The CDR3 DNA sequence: TGTGCCAGCAGTGAAACTAGTAGCGGGGGTTTCGAGCAGTACTTC. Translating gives CASSETSSGGFEQYF.